This section outlines one T cell receptor (beta chain) sequence together with its context. There is no known antigen for this receptor. Base quality data are lacking; no much larger clone is found one base away. TCRbeta CDR3 regions were amplified from genomic DNA by means of the immunoSEQ Assay, a bias-controlled multiplex PCR. In the source study's methods: The number of nucleated cells in each sample was estimated by amplification of reference gene primers within the assay. To quantify the absolute abundance of each unique TCRbeta CDR3 rearrangement, sequence reads were collapsed and filtered. For each sample, productive Simpson clonality was calculated as the square root of Simpson's diversity index across productive rearrangements. The source is immuneACCESS, and TCRdb retained only in-frame sequences with V and J called. Part of the clones is not carried over; for the studies checked, unresolved V genes explain less than half of this, and the remainder is unexplained. Clonal size and the V and J genes are those of that table, whereas D and trimming came from the DNA. Within this sample are about 270,000 clones, with approximately 91% of them counted one time only. The top ten clonotypes cover 2% to 2.5% of the sample.

This sample is part of a study of blood T cell repertoires in COVID-19 (dated by TCRdb to about 2020). Some background on the complete study: Samples covering the acute and convalescent phases of COVID-19 were provided by collaborators in the United States, Italy and Spain. The prospective study material was composed of cDNA or gDNA derived from T cells, B-cell-depleted T cells, or PBMCs. The dataset comprised deeply sampled blood TCRbeta repertoires from subjects exposed to, actively infected with, or recovered from COVID-19. The repertoires were made available in a free public database intended to serve as a resource for research on the immune response to SARS-CoV-2. The samples were drawn from the first 160 participants of the ongoing ImmuneRACE study and from about 1,200 subjects provided by 6 global collaborators. Sample metadata almost always included a de-identified subject ID, COVID-19 status, age in years and sex. Where available, HLA class I and class II types were taken from metadata supplied by the sample provider and were not determined by assay-based typing. Beyond this particular receptor, the publication reports: How much clinical and demographic metadata was included differed by source and by participant, and the metadata was provided uncurated.

V is pared back by 7 bases and J by 6 bases, with 17 bases lying between the germline termini. The CDR3 holds 13 amino acids from the cysteine to the phenylalanine. Of the read, only the CDR3 DNA is kept; its 39 bases are in frame from base 1. CDR1 and CDR2 were assigned from the germline V gene as SGDLS and YYNGEE. Participants in the prospective study were enrolled through a virtual design, were aged roughly 18 to 100 years, and lived in about 25 United States geographic areas. In the prospective study, participants were assigned to cohorts based on the clinical history participants reported in a screening survey and a study questionnaire. In the prospective study, whole blood, serum and a nasopharyngeal or oropharyngeal swab were collected from each participant by mobile phlebotomists. Participants in the prospective study had the option to provide additional blood draws and questionnaires over an approximately 2-month period. Prospective study blood samples were shipped either frozen or at room temperature before DNA extraction.

Specimen: PBMCs or T cells enriched from blood (not recorded which). The TCR comes from a woman aged 40 to 50 with acute COVID-19. The rearrangement combines TRBV9 with TRBJ2-7; the D gene is possibly TRBD1, with 6 bases matching. The CDR3 loop reads CASGVTGNGEQYF. The DNA is as follows: TGTGCCAGCGGGGTGACAGGAAACGGCGAGCAGTACTTC.